This is a list of T cell receptor beta chains from one sample in a study of cytomegalovirus exposure and HLA in healthy donors. Here immunoSEQ multiplex PCR was the method, and the copy in TCRdb shows in-frame clones only, minus some. The sample has some 220,000 clones, more than 70% seen once. The sample comprised PBMCs. These receptors were obtained from a boy between 10 and 17 years old in good health and CMV-seronegative. CDR3s include the opening cysteine and the closing phenylalanine or tryptophan. The D gene is left open where the match is weak. Clone size is not always given. Where it is, it says once, few, many or a class for expanded clones.

>TRBD2|TRBJ2-1|TRBV5-4|NA
TGTGCCAGCAGCCCCCAGCTAGCGGGAGCTGGGAATGAGCAGTTCTTC
CASSPQLAGAGNEQFF
>NA|TRBJ2-3|TRBV7-2|NA
TGTGCCAGCAGCCCATGGGGGGGGGCTCATATATCAGATACGCAGTATTTT
CASSPWGGAHISDTQYF
>NA|TRBJ1-1|TRBV6-6|NA
TGTGCCAGCACCCTAAACCCCACTGAAGCTTTCTTT
CASTLNPTEAFF
>NA|TRBJ2-1|TRBV6-6|few
TGTGCCAGCAGGGCTGGAGGATCCTACAATGAGCAGTTCTTC
CASRAGGSYNEQFF
>TRBD2|TRBJ2-7|TRBV5-4|NA
TGTGCCAGCAGCGCCCCCCATGCGGGAGTCTCCTACGAGCAGTACTTC
CASSAPHAGVSYEQYF
>TRBD2|TRBJ2-7|TRBV18|NA
TGTGCCAGCTCACCACCTGCTAGCGGGAGACCCTACGAGCAGTACTTC
CASSPPASGRPYEQYF
>NA|TRBJ1-6|TRBV19|NA
TGTGCCAGTAGTATACGGCAGGGTTCACCCCTCCACTTT
CASSIRQGSPLHF
>NA|TRBJ2-3|TRBV6-6|NA
TGTGCCAGCACGGGACATGCCAGGGATACGCAGTATTTT
CASTGHARDTQYF
>NA|TRBJ1-4|TRBV30|once
TGTGCCTGGAACACAGGGATTTTGGAAAAACTGTTTTTT
CAWNTGILEKLFF
>NA|TRBJ2-7|TRBV18|NA
TGTGCCAGCTCACCAGCGAGGCTGGCGGAGCAGTACTTC
CASSPARLAEQYF
>NA|TRBJ1-1|TRBV4-1|once
TGCGCCAGCAGCCAAGGTTGGATAGAGGAGTCGGGAGCTTTCTTT
CASSQGWIEESGAFF
>NA|TRBJ1-1|TRBV11-3|few
TGTGCCAGCAGCCGGGAGTTGGGCACTGAAGCTTTCTTT
CASSRELGTEAFF
>TRBD2|TRBJ2-3|TRBV7-6|NA
TGTGCCAGCAGCCGCGGACTAGCGGGAGAGGAAGATACGCAGTATTTT
CASSRGLAGEEDTQYF
>TRBD2|TRBJ2-1|TRBV13|NA
TGTGCCAGCAGCTTCCGACTAGCGGGGGACAATGAGCAGTTCTTC
CASSFRLAGDNEQFF
>NA|TRBJ1-1|TRBV18|NA
TGTGCCAGCTCAACCTCAGATTACACTGAAGCTTTCTTT
CASSTSDYTEAFF
>TRBD2|TRBJ2-7|TRBV5-1|few
TGCGCCAGCAGCTTCCTGGGACTAGCGGGCGAGCAGTACTTC
CASSFLGLAGEQYF
>NA|TRBJ2-7|TRBV5-6|NA
TGTGCCAGCAGCTTGGTAGCCCACGAGCAGTACTTC
CASSLVAHEQYF
>NA|TRBJ1-1|TRBV11-3|NA
TGTGCCAGCAGCTTAGATTGGGGAGGTGAGCGAAAAGCTTTCTTT
CASSLDWGGERKAFF
>TRBD1|TRBJ1-6|TRBV5-1|NA
TGCGCCAGCAGCTTCGGGACAGAGGACTCCTATAATTCACCCCTCCACTTT
CASSFGTEDSYNSPLHF
>NA|TRBJ2-3|TRBV9|NA
TGTGCCAGCAGCGTGCGGGGGCCGGGGCAGAGAGATACGCAGTATTTT
CASSVRGPGQRDTQYF
>NA|TRBJ2-1|TRBV7-9|NA
TGTGCCAGCAGCTTAGGGAGGCAGAAGCAGTTCTTC
CASSLGRQKQFF
>TRBD1|TRBJ2-2|TRBV14|NA
TGTGCCAGCAGCCCACAGGGGGCCGGGGAGCTGTTTTTT
CASSPQGAGELFF
>NA|TRBJ2-7|TRBV20-1|few
TGCAGTGCTAGGCGAAGATACGAGCAGTACTTC
CSARRRYEQYF
>TRBD1|TRBJ2-2|TRBV7-8|few
TGTGCCAGCAGCGACCACACAGGGGCCGGGGAGCTGTTTTTT
CASSDHTGAGELFF
>TRBD1|TRBJ2-7|TRBV2|NA
TGTGCCAGCACCCCGGGACAGGGGCGCGAGCAGTACTTC
CASTPGQGREQYF
>NA|TRBJ1-2|TRBV7-9|once
TGTGCCAGCACCGAAAGGGAGTATGGCTACACCTTC
CASTEREYGYTF
>TRBD2|TRBJ2-5|TRBV5-4|NA
TGTGCCAGCAGCTTGGCCGGGGCGGGGGGAGAGACCCAGTACTTC
CASSLAGAGGETQYF
>TRBD1|TRBJ1-1|TRBV7-3|NA
TGTGCCAGCAGCTTAAATGGACAGGGGGACACTGAAGCTTTCTTT
CASSLNGQGDTEAFF
>NA|TRBJ1-5|TRBV7-3|NA
TGTGCCAGCAGCTTAAATAAAAGAGGTAGCAATCAGCCCCAGCATTTT
CASSLNKRGSNQPQHF
>TRBD1|TRBJ2-7|TRBV19|NA
TGTGCCAGTAAGAGGACAGGGGAATCGTACGAGCAGTACTTC
CASKRTGESYEQYF
>NA|TRBJ2-4|TRBV29-1|few
TGCAGCGTCCTCTCCGGGGACATTCAGTACTTC
CSVLSGDIQYF
>NA|TRBJ2-6|TRBV5-8|NA
TGTGCCAGCAGCCCCTCAGTTTCCGACTCTGGGGCCAACGTCCTGACTTTC
CASSPSVSDSGANVLTF
>NA|TRBJ1-2|TRBV7-9|few
TGTGCCAGCAGCTTATCCGGGGATTACTATGGCTACACCTTC
CASSLSGDYYGYTF
>NA|TRBJ1-1|TRBV13|NA
TGTGCCAGCAGCTTAGGTAGAGGGACTGAAGCTTTCTTT
CASSLGRGTEAFF
>TRBD1|TRBJ1-2|TRBV10-3|NA
TGTGCCATCAGTGACGTCAGACAGGGACTCTCAAAGATCGGAATACCAAACTATGGCTACACCTTC
CAISDVRQGLSKIGIPNYGYTF
>TRBD1|TRBJ2-7|TRBV10-2|NA
TGCGCCAGCAAGTGGGACAGGGGTAGAGGCGAGCAGTACTTC
CASKWDRGRGEQYF
>TRBD1|TRBJ2-7|TRBV19|NA
TGTGCCAGTAGCCGGACAGGGGGAACCTACGAGCAGTACTTC
CASSRTGGTYEQYF
>TRBD1|TRBJ2-7|TRBV9|NA
TGTGCCAGCAGCCTCGGGACAGGAGGCTACGAGCAGTACTTC
CASSLGTGGYEQYF
>NA|TRBJ1-1|TRBV5-4|few
TGTGCCAGCAGCCCGGGTGGTGCTGAAGCTTTCTTT
CASSPGGAEAFF
>NA|TRBJ1-2|TRBV29-1|few
TGCGGGGGCAGGGGCTATACCTATGGCTACACCTTC
CGGRGYTYGYTF
>NA|TRBJ1-2|TRBV11-3|NA
TGTGCCAGCAGCTTAGATCCAATCCATTACACCTTC
CASSLDPIHYTF
>NA|TRBJ2-7|TRBV4-1|NA
TGCGCCAGCAGCCTTGAGGAGGGCAGGGCCTACGAGCAGTACTTC
CASSLEEGRAYEQYF
>TRBD1|TRBJ1-2|TRBV4-1|NA
TGCGCCAGCAGCCAGGGACAGACCATTACAAATGGCTACACCTTC
CASSQGQTITNGYTF
>TRBD1|TRBJ1-5|TRBV2|NA
TGTGCCAGCAGTGAAGAGGACAGGGGGCCTCCCCAGCATTTT
CASSEEDRGPPQHF
>NA|TRBJ2-7|TRBV7-7|NA
TGTGCCAGCAGCTCTCACGAGCAGTACTTC
CASSSHEQYF
>TRBD1|TRBJ1-2|TRBV5-6|few
TGTGCCAGCAGCCTAGCGGGACAGAGGAAGACTCATGGCTACACCTTC
CASSLAGQRKTHGYTF
>NA|TRBJ1-4|TRBV18|NA
TGTGCCAGCTCACCCGACCGGGAAGGCCTGTTTTTT
CASSPDREGLFF
>TRBD1|TRBJ1-6|TRBV5-1|NA
TGCGCCAGCAGCTTGTCGAGACCGGACAGGTCCGAGAGACCCCTCCACTTT
CASSLSRPDRSERPLHF